The present TCR beta chain was sequenced within a study of cytomegalovirus exposure and HLA in healthy donors. V was trimmed by 0 bases and J by 6 bases, leaving 14 bases between them. The germline V gene encodes CDR1 SGHRS and CDR2 YFSETQ. The CDR3 sequence is 15 residues long. Although they were nominally healthy when sampled, donors likely had unrecorded immune exposures. About this clone: The target antigen is unknown.

The PCR contained 60 Vbeta and 13 Jbeta primers. Profiled with immunoSEQ multiplex PCR; TCRdb holds only in-frame clones, not every one. The sample holds some 150,000 clones, 85% to 90% seen once. Broader study findings: Evidence from a later analysis indicated that most CMV-associated TCR beta chains looked HLA-restricted. The records held CMV serostatus as the only immune exposure information. A later analysis showed that HLA-associated TCR beta chains had undergone more clonal expansion than equally common others.

This TCR derives from a woman aged 25 to 39 in good health and CMV-seronegative. The chain recombines TRBV5-1 with TRBJ2-3; the D gene is possibly TRBD2 (5 bases). The sequenced material came from PBMCs. DNA of the CDR3: TGCGCCAGCAGCTTGGCCCCCCTAGGCGGGGATACGCAGTATTTT. Amino acids: CASSLAPLGGDTQYF. The full variable domain, in which reference TRBV5-1 and TRBJ2-3 provide the parts outside the CDR3, is KAGVTQTPRYLIKTRGQQVTLSCSPISGHRSVSWYQQTPGQGLQFLFEYFSETQRNKGNFPGRFSGRQFSNSRSEMNVSTLELGDSALYLCASSLAPLGGDTQYFGPGTRLTVL.